The clone carrying this T cell receptor beta chain was seen more than once but under ten times. What it binds is not known. This record belongs to a study of T cell repertoires in cytomegalovirus infection. Study-wide context: A matching HLA type, together with CMV infection, was signaled by public TCR beta signatures.

Study-level points and caveats: It was HLA-C-restricted CMV-specific TCR beta clonotypes that dominated the response ex vivo.

TCRdb re-called the reads with MiXCR, one entry per CDR3 protein. Among approximately 140,000 distinct CDR3 sequences listed, approximately 8.8% were seen once. The receptor comes from a human donor in good health (CMV status not recorded). Some clones in this sample may be carry-over from other donors' samples. The sequencing sample was made of PBMCs.

CDR3 amino acids: CASSSSQAGNSPLHF. Here the CDR3 DNA reads TGTGCCAGCAGTTCGTCTCAGGCGGGAAATTCACCCCTCCACTTT. The chain carries TRBV28 and TRBJ1-6, with D hard to call. The germline gives CDR1 MDHEN, CDR2 SYDVKM. The CDR3 totals 15 residues. V was trimmed by 4 bases and J by 7 bases, leaving 14 bases between them.